This is a list of T cell receptor beta chains from one sample in a study of circulating and synovial CD4+ cells in juvenile arthritis. Using immunoSEQ multiplex PCR, the repertoire was profiled, and TCRdb retains in-frame clones only, with some absent. The sample has fewer than 35,000 clones; over 85% are singletons. Sequenced sample: CD4+ T cells from blood. Receptors were obtained from a human donor with juvenile idiopathic arthritis. Each CDR3 is given with its conserved first and last residue.

CASSPPIGGNTIYF | TRBV6-1
CASSLAQAGTGELFF | TRBV5-4
CASSDCRHEQYF | TRBV6-4
CASRGQGTSTDTQYF | TRBV27
CASSVEGGMGEGYTF | TRBV9
CASSEILFGRVNSYNEQFF | TRBV6-1
CASSPDWGAYEQYF | TRBV7-6
CASSPDRGEKAFF | TRBV6-5
CASSLGFSGSSGETQYF | TRBV5-1
CATSRVLLAAYEQYF | TRBV15
CASSLVGTDSYEQYF | TRBV27
CASSVGGDYEQYF | TRBV9
CATSKWTGGNQPQHF | TRBV15
CASSLAQASGANEQYF | TRBV7-2
CASSVFGTSGRGYEQYF | TRBV6-1
CAWRGNGRETQYF | TRBV30
CAWKRTGIRPYGYTF | TRBV30
CASSEIGEQFF | TRBV2
CASSFSGSTDTQYF | TRBV7-9
CASSLRGEHYGYTF | TRBV5-1
CAWMVLAGSEQFF | TRBV30
CAWSVLLGRDRGNTGELFF | TRBV30
CASSLGDRGSNQPQHF | TRBV5-1
CASRRTGGVREKLFF | TRBV5-1
CASSPDRGNEKLFF | TRBV6-5
CASTPDPGYEQYF | TRBV7-2
CASSVQAGVRRSDTQYF | TRBV9
CACKGGTGGEQYF | TRBV28
CASSIGGSGIDVLTF | TRBV19
CASSGYRGGEQFF | TRBV19
CASRNPGIHYGYTF | TRBV2
CASSPAGTGGQGTQYF | TRBV5-1
CASSEASRASYTF | TRBV2
CASSLDRGSKEQYF | TRBV7-8
CAWRRTSGRYEQYF | TRBV30
CASSFRDRGWEQFF | TRBV5-1
CASTFGQGSPYGYTF | TRBV7-9
CASSLGSGGNNEQFF | TRBV5-4
CASSYLGEKLFF | TRBV6-6
CASSSGLTRSTDTQYF | TRBV7-3
CATSRDRQSTDTQYF | TRBV15
CASSKTGVLMNTEAFF | TRBV21-1
CASSESLTGIYNEQFF | TRBV6-4
CASSPLKQGPKTEAFF | TRBV5-1
CASSQGLLEREKELFF | TRBV4-1
CASRWRVRYEQYF | TRBV7-3
CASGRDRENTEAFF | TRBV19
CASSGAVLATKGNQPQHF | TRBV2
CASSSGGAFYEQYF | TRBV27
CASSYTGSYQGELFF | TRBV7-6
CASSSLWGQGVNNEQFF | TRBV27
CASSPQYEQYF | TRBV11-2
CASSRDRFMTEAFF | TRBV6-5
CASSLGRDYEQYF | TRBV7-3
CASSRTGNTIYF | TRBV7-6
CASDMGRDTEAFF | TRBV2
CASRHRGEGAYEQYF | TRBV19
CASSRRQGWSEQFF | TRBV5-4
CASSQEEDSIYEQYF | TRBV4-1
CASSLVAGSSTDTQYF | TRBV7-2